Listed below are T cell receptor beta chains from one sample, sequenced in a study of beta chain features in type 1 diabetes. The data were produced by immunoSEQ multiplex PCR, yet TCRdb's version contains in-frame clones alone and is incomplete. The sample yields 40,000 to 45,000 clones, around 49% seen once. Sample: central memory CD4+ T cells from blood. Receptors originate from a woman between 18 and 29 years old in good health. CDR3s include the opening cysteine and the closing phenylalanine or tryptophan. A D gene is named only where the DNA matches it firmly. Where a row states a size, it is once, few, many or the class of an expanded clone; other rows omit it.

cdr3_aa: CASIRARGTDTQYF
cdr3_nt: TGTGCCAGCATCCGCGCCCGCGGGACAGATACGCAGTATTTT
d_call: NA
clone_size: NA
v_call: TRBV6-1
j_call: TRBJ2-3

cdr3_aa: CASSSRGGAGDTQYF
cdr3_nt: TGTGCCAGCAGTTCCCGCGGGGGAGCGGGTGATACGCAGTATTTT
d_call: TRBD2
clone_size: NA
v_call: TRBV27
j_call: TRBJ2-3

cdr3_aa: CAWSKDGGGSLEKLFF
cdr3_nt: TGTGCCTGGAGCAAAGACGGGGGAGGGAGTCTTGAAAAACTGTTTTTT
d_call: NA
clone_size: few
v_call: TRBV30
j_call: TRBJ1-4

cdr3_aa: CASSPAGTSGSGNEQYF
cdr3_nt: TGTGCCAGCAGTCCGGCCGGGACTAGCGGGAGTGGCAACGAGCAGTACTTC
d_call: TRBD2
clone_size: NA
v_call: TRBV28
j_call: TRBJ2-7

cdr3_aa: CSVEGQRGLADTQYF
cdr3_nt: TGCAGCGTTGAAGGGCAGCGGGGCCTCGCAGATACGCAGTATTTT
d_call: TRBD2
clone_size: NA
v_call: TRBV29-1
j_call: TRBJ2-3

cdr3_aa: CASSSATGAVGANVLTF
cdr3_nt: TGTGCCAGCAGCTCAGCTACAGGGGCGGTGGGGGCCAACGTCCTGACTTTC
d_call: TRBD1
clone_size: NA
v_call: TRBV7-9
j_call: TRBJ2-6

cdr3_aa: CASSQLGVGKETQYF
cdr3_nt: TGTGCCAGCAGCCAGCTAGGAGTTGGAAAAGAGACCCAGTACTTC
d_call: NA
clone_size: NA
v_call: TRBV14
j_call: TRBJ2-5

cdr3_aa: CASSYSRTGGGYTF
cdr3_nt: TGTGCCAGCAGTTACTCAAGGACAGGGGGCGGCTACACCTTC
d_call: TRBD1
clone_size: NA
v_call: TRBV6-6
j_call: TRBJ1-2

cdr3_aa: CASSPYRETRTGELFF
cdr3_nt: TGTGCCAGCAGCCCGTACAGGGAAACGAGGACCGGGGAGCTGTTTTTT
d_call: NA
clone_size: NA
v_call: TRBV11-2
j_call: TRBJ2-2

cdr3_aa: CASRPEGAGYGYTF
cdr3_nt: TGTGCCAGCAGACCGGAGGGGGCAGGGTATGGCTACACCTTC
d_call: TRBD1
clone_size: NA
v_call: TRBV6-6
j_call: TRBJ1-2

cdr3_aa: CASSQDRAVEQFF
cdr3_nt: TGTGCCAGCAGCCAGGACAGGGCGGTTGAGCAGTTCTTC
d_call: TRBD1
clone_size: NA
v_call: TRBV4-2
j_call: TRBJ2-1